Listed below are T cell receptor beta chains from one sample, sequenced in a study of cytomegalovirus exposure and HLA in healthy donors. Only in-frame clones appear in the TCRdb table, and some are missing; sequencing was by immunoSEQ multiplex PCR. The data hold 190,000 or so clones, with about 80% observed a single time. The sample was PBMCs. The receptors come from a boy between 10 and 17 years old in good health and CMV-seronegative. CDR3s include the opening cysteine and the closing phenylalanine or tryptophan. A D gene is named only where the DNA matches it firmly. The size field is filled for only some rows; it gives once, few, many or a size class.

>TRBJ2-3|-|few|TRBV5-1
TGCGCCAGCAGCCGGGTCGCGAGCCCAGATACGCAGTATTTT
CASSRVASPDTQYF
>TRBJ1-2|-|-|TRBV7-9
TGTGCCAGCAGCTTAGCGGGGCAGTATGGCTACACCTTC
CASSLAGQYGYTF
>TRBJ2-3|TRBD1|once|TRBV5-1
TGCGCCAGCAGCGCTGGACAGGGTACACTCCTTGGGCAGTATTTT
CASSAGQGTLLGQYF
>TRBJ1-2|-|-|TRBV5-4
TGTGCCAGCAGTATACTCCAGGGGCTCGCCTATGGCTACACCTTC
CASSILQGLAYGYTF
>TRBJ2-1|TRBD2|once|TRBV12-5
TGTGCTAGTGGCCGGACTAGCGGGAGCTTCAATGAGCAGTTCTTC
CASGRTSGSFNEQFF
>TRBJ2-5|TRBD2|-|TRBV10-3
TGTGCCATCAGGATATTAACGGGACTAGCGGGACCCGGGAGCCAAGAGACCCAGTACTTC
CAIRILTGLAGPGSQETQYF
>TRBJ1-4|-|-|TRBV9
TGTGCCAGCAGCATAGGGGGGGCTAATGAAAAACTGTTTTTT
CASSIGGANEKLFF
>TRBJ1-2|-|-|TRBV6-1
TGTGCCAGCAGTGAACAGAAAAGCTATGGCTACACCTTC
CASSEQKSYGYTF
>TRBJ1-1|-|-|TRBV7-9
TGTGCCAGCAGCCCCCTCACAGGGCCGTTGACAACCTGGAACACTGAAGCTTTCTTT
CASSPLTGPLTTWNTEAFF
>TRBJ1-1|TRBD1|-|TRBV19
TGTGCCAGTAGTATAACAGGGGAGAACACTGAAGCTTTCTTT
CASSITGENTEAFF
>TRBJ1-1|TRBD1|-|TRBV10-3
TGTGCCATCAGCCGACAGGGAAGGGTTGCTGAAGCTTTCTTT
CAISRQGRVAEAFF
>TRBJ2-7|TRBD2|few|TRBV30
TGTGCCTGGACCACTAGCGGGGCTTACGAGCAGTACTTC
CAWTTSGAYEQYF
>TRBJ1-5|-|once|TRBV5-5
TGTGCCAGCAGCTTGACAGGGTCCTCAGGGCAGCCCCAGCATTTT
CASSLTGSSGQPQHF
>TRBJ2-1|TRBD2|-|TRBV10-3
TGTGCCATCAACGGAGCGGGAGAGTCCAATGAGCAGTTCTTC
CAINGAGESNEQFF
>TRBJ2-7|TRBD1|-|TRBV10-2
TGCGCCAGCAGTGAAGGGGGCAGGGTCGAGCAGTACTTC
CASSEGGRVEQYF
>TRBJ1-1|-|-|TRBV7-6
TGTGCCAGCAGCCCGGGGGGGAACACTGAAGCTTTCTTT
CASSPGGNTEAFF
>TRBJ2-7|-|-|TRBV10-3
TGTGCCATCGGGGCTGGTCCTTACGAGCAGTACTTC
CAIGAGPYEQYF
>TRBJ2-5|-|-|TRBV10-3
TGTGCCAGCGCCGGGGGTTCCGAGGAGACCCAGTACTTC
CASAGGSEETQYF
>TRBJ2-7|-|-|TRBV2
TGTGCCAGCACATGGGGCGCGGACTACGAGCAGTACTTC
CASTWGADYEQYF
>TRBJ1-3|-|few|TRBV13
TGTGCCAGCAGCTTAGGCGGGACTGTCGGAAACACCATATATTTT
CASSLGGTVGNTIYF
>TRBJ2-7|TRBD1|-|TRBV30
TGTGCCTGGACCAGCACAGGGGGCTGGGAGCAGTACTTC
CAWTSTGGWEQYF
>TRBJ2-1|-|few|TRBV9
TGTGCCAGCAGCACGACTAGAGATGAGCAGTTCTTC
CASSTTRDEQFF
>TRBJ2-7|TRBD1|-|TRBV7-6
TGTGCCAGCAGCCGACAGGGGGACGAGCAGTACTTC
CASSRQGDEQYF
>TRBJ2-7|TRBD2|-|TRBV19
TGTGCCAGTAGTATGACTAGCGGGAGCAGTTACGAGCAGTACTTC
CASSMTSGSSYEQYF
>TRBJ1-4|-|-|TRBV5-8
TGTGCCAGCAGCCCACTTCGGGGTAATGAAAAACTGTTTTTT
CASSPLRGNEKLFF
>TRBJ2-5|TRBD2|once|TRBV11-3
TGTGCCAGCAGCTTAGGGTGGCTAGCGGGAGTCGGCCAAGAGACCCAGTACTTC
CASSLGWLAGVGQETQYF
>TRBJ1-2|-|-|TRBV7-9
TGTGCCAGCAGCATTGGACTAACTAACCCCGGCTACACCTTC
CASSIGLTNPGYTF
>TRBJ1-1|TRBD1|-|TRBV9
TGTGCCAGCAGCGTCGACAGGGACAGTGAAGCTTTCTTT
CASSVDRDSEAFF
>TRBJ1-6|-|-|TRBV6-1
TGTGCCAGCAGTGAAGGAGTCGGGGGAAATTCACCCCTCCACTTT
CASSEGVGGNSPLHF
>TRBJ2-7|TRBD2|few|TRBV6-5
TGTGCCAGCAGCGCTAGCGGGCAAGGGCAGTACTTC
CASSASGQGQYF
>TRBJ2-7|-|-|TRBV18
TGTGCCAGCTCACCTTTGGGGACAACGTACGAGCAGTACTTC
CASSPLGTTYEQYF
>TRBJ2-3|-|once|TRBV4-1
TGCGCCAGCAGCCAAGGCCTCAGGGCAGATACGCAGTATTTT
CASSQGLRADTQYF
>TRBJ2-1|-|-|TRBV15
TGTGCCACCAGCCTCGCTTGGGACATCAGTTTAAATGAGCAGTTCTTC
CATSLAWDISLNEQFF
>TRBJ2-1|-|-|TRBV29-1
TGCAGCGGTAGCGGAAGAGGTGGCAATGAGCAGTTCTTC
CSGSGRGGNEQFF
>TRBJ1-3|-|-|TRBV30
TGTGCCTGGGGGGAGGGCAGGGGTTCTGGAAACACCATATATTTT
CAWGEGRGSGNTIYF
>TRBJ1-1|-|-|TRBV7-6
TGTGCCAGCAGCCGCAGTGGGGACACTATCATGAACACTGAAGCTTTCTTT
CASSRSGDTIMNTEAFF
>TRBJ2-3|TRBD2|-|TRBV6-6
TGTGCCAGCAGAGATAGCGGGAGGCCGACAGATACGCAGTATTTT
CASRDSGRPTDTQYF
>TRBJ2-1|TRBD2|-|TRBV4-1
TGCGCCAGCAGCCTAGGACTAGCGGGGAGAACCTACAATGAGCAGTTCTTC
CASSLGLAGRTYNEQFF
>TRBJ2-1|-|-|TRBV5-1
TGCGCCAGCAGTGTGGAGAGGGCGTTAGGTGAGCAGTTCTTC
CASSVERALGEQFF
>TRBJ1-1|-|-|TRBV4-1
TGCGCCAGCAGCCAGCGCTCGTCGGGCACTGAAGCTTTCTTT
CASSQRSSGTEAFF
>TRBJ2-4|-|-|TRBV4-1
TGCGCCAGCAGCCAAGTGGACAGTCCCAAAAACATTCAGTACTTC
CASSQVDSPKNIQYF
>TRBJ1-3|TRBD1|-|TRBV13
TGTGCCAGCAGACGGACAGGGTCTGGAAACACCATATATTTT
CASRRTGSGNTIYF
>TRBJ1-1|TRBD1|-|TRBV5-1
TGCGCCAGCAGCTTCAAAGAAGGGGACAGGGCCGCTGAAGCTTTCTTT
CASSFKEGDRAAEAFF
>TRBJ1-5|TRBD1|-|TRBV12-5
TGTGCTAGTGGACCGGACAGGGACAGCAATCAGCCCCAGCATTTT
CASGPDRDSNQPQHF